This is a list of T cell receptor beta chains from one sample in a study of identical twins. A single record per CDR3 protein comes from TCRdb applying MiXCR to the 5' RACE reads. The sample has just under 550,000 distinct CDR3 sequences; 13% to 15% are singletons. These data were also filed under a second study, of yellow fever vaccine responses in identical twins.

The sample consisted of CD4+ T cells sorted from blood. The receptors were sampled from a woman younger than 30 in good health. Each CDR3 is given with its conserved first and last residue. Fields, in order: J gene, V gene, D gene, clone size, CDR3 protein, CDR3 DNA. D genes are given only for firm matches. Size is omitted from some rows. Given values are once, few, many or a class for expanded clones.

j_gene: TRBJ1-5
v_gene: TRBV4-1
d_gene: .
abundance: .
CDR3aa: CASSQGRGDQPQHF
CDR3nt: TGCGCCAGCAGCCAAGGACGGGGCGATCAGCCCCAGCATTTT

j_gene: TRBJ2-2
v_gene: TRBV5-1
d_gene: TRBD1
abundance: many
CDR3aa: CASSVRDRANTGELFF
CDR3nt: TGCGCCAGCAGCGTCCGGGACAGAGCGAACACCGGGGAGCTGTTTTTT

j_gene: TRBJ2-1
v_gene: TRBV10-3
d_gene: .
abundance: few
CDR3aa: CAISVQGGSYNEQFF
CDR3nt: TGTGCCATCAGTGTTCAGGGAGGCTCCTACAATGAGCAGTTCTTC

j_gene: TRBJ2-1
v_gene: TRBV7-2
d_gene: .
abundance: few
CDR3aa: CASSHGAGDEQFF
CDR3nt: TGTGCCAGCAGCCATGGAGCCGGTGATGAGCAGTTCTTC

j_gene: TRBJ2-5
v_gene: TRBV5-1
d_gene: .
abundance: .
CDR3aa: CASSLAPSGQETQYF
CDR3nt: TGCGCCAGCAGCTTGGCCCCGTCGGGGCAAGAGACCCAGTACTTC

j_gene: TRBJ2-3
v_gene: TRBV6-5
d_gene: TRBD2
abundance: .
CDR3aa: CASSYYAGGSTDTQYF
CDR3nt: TGTGCCAGCAGTTACTACGCGGGGGGGAGCACAGATACGCAGTATTTT

j_gene: TRBJ1-3
v_gene: TRBV7-2
d_gene: .
abundance: .
CDR3aa: CASSFSGYSGNTIYF
CDR3nt: TGTGCCAGCAGCTTTTCGGGATACTCTGGAAACACCATATATTTT

j_gene: TRBJ2-1
v_gene: TRBV5-8
d_gene: .
abundance: .
CDR3aa: CASSFAGTVNEQFF
CDR3nt: TGTGCCAGCAGCTTTGCCGGGACCGTAAATGAGCAGTTCTTC

j_gene: TRBJ2-1
v_gene: TRBV20-1
d_gene: TRBD2
abundance: few
CDR3aa: CSAAPTLPGLARNEQFF
CDR3nt: TGCAGTGCTGCCCCTACTCTACCGGGACTAGCTCGGAATGAGCAGTTCTTC

j_gene: TRBJ2-1
v_gene: TRBV7-9
d_gene: TRBD1
abundance: .
CDR3aa: CASSYEAGGFFNEQFF
CDR3nt: TGTGCCAGCAGCTACGAAGCAGGGGGTTTTTTTAATGAGCAGTTCTTC

j_gene: TRBJ2-5
v_gene: TRBV6-5
d_gene: .
abundance: few
CDR3aa: CASSYLGGRQETQYF
CDR3nt: TGTGCCAGCAGTTACTTGGGTGGCAGACAAGAGACCCAGTACTTC

j_gene: TRBJ2-7
v_gene: TRBV3-1
d_gene: .
abundance: .
CDR3aa: CASSQGRALSYEQYF
CDR3nt: TGTGCCAGCAGCCAAGGGAGGGCGCTATCCTACGAGCAGTACTTC

j_gene: TRBJ2-3
v_gene: TRBV3-1
d_gene: TRBD2
abundance: few
CDR3aa: CASSLGLASDTQYF
CDR3nt: TGTGCCAGCAGCCTTGGACTAGCCTCAGATACGCAGTATTTT

j_gene: TRBJ2-4
v_gene: TRBV7-2
d_gene: TRBD2
abundance: few
CDR3aa: CASSLAGGPGNIQYF
CDR3nt: TGTGCCAGCAGCTTAGCGGGAGGGCCTGGGAACATTCAGTACTTC

j_gene: TRBJ2-1
v_gene: TRBV7-2
d_gene: TRBD2
abundance: many
CDR3aa: CASSPGLAYNEQFF
CDR3nt: TGTGCCAGCAGCCCCGGACTAGCCTACAATGAGCAGTTCTTC

j_gene: TRBJ2-3
v_gene: TRBV11-2
d_gene: .
abundance: many
CDR3aa: CASSLVWTAADTQYF
CDR3nt: TGTGCCAGCAGCTTAGTTTGGACAGCGGCAGATACGCAGTATTTT